Presented here are 27 T cell receptor beta chains from one specimen sequenced in a study of T cells in Graves' hyperthyroidism and ophthalmopathy. What was amplified from RNA transcripts were TCR beta CDR3 regions. An initial round of RT-PCR targeting the TCR CDR3 relied on the HTBI primer set. TCRdb reanalysed the multiplex PCR reads using MiXCR and keeps one entry per CDR3 protein. This table has 250,000 to 300,000 distinct CDR3 sequences, approximately 14% appearing once. The sequencing input was blood. These receptor sequences come from a woman in her thirties or forties with Graves' hyperthyroidism.

This clonotype was recorded at least ten times. This rearrangement joins TRBV12-3 or TRBV12-4 to TRBJ2-3; 8 bases align to TRBD1. The ends lost 6 bases at V and 1 base at J; junction bases unmatched: 6. This CDR3 comprises 15 residues. This CDR3 is CASRRRGQGTDTQYF. The CDR3 nucleotides read TGTGCCAGCAGGCGAAGGGGACAGGGCACAGATACGCAGTATTTT.

Many counts were recorded for this clonotype. V is TRBV6-1 and J is TRBJ1-5; 8 nucleotides agree with TRBD1. The V gene end was trimmed by 6 bases and the J gene end by 7 bases; junction bases not matched to a gene: 8. CDR3 length: 14 amino acids. Germline loops: CDR1 MNHNS, CDR2 SASEGT. The CDR3 spells CASSARQGSQPQHF. In DNA, the CDR3 is TGTGCCAGCAGCGCCCGACAGGGGTCCCAGCCCCAGCATTTT.

There are many counts of this clonotype. This chain joins TRBV13 and TRBJ2-3; no firm D call. Per germline, CDR1 PRHDT and CDR2 FYEKMQ (reference sequence). This CDR3 comprises 15 residues. V gave up 4 bases and J gave up 1 base, with 12 bases separating them. CDR3 coding DNA: TGTGCCAGCAGCTCAGGCGGCGTCCGCACAGATACGCAGTATTTT. Its protein is CASSSGGVRTDTQYF.

This clonotype was counted many times. The rearrangement joins TRBV9 to TRBJ2-5, with TRBD1 identical over 8 bases. CDR3 length equals 16 residues. Trimming took 0 bases from V and 5 from J; bases not matched to a gene: 9. The germline V gene has CDR1 SGDLS and CDR2 YYNGEE. CDR3 sequence reads: CASSVGAGGAGETQYF. The CDR3 bases are TGTGCCAGCAGCGTAGGGGCAGGGGGCGCGGGCGAGACCCAGTACTTC.

This clonotype has a count of ten or more. The chain uses TRBV20-1 and TRBJ2-3; D possibly corresponds to TRBD1 (6 bases). Germline V gene lookup returns CDR1 DFQATT and CDR2 SNEGSKA (reference sequence). Trimming took 6 bases from V and 0 from J, leaving 10 bases between them. The length of the CDR3 is 13 residues. This CDR3 is CSAQGGSTDTQYF. CDR3 sequence (DNA): TGCAGTGCCCAAGGGGGTAGCACAGATACGCAGTATTTT.

This clonotype has ten or more counts. The chain recombines TRBV6-6 with TRBJ1-2, with 10 nucleotides matching TRBD1. Germline CDR1 and CDR2: MNHNY and SVGAGI (reference sequence). After removal of 0 bases from V and 5 bases from J, the junction contained 6 bases not matched to a gene. The CDR3 has 16 residues. The CDR3 coding sequence is TGTGCCAGCAGTTACTCCCGGACAGGGGGGAATTATGGCTACACCTTC. This translates into CASSYSRTGGNYGYTF.

This clonotype was picked up many times. The V and J genes are TRBV3-1 and TRBJ1-6; D might be TRBD1 (6 bases). V was clipped by 1 base and J by 9 bases, with 13 bases between them. Germline CDR1 LGHDT, CDR2 YNNKEL (reference sequence). CDR3 length equals 15 residues. Written as DNA, the CDR3 is TGTGCCAGCAGCCAAGGGACAGCTAGGAGTTCACCCCTCCACTTT. Translating gives CASSQGTARSSPLHF.

This clonotype was observed at least ten times. This chain joins TRBV29-1 and TRBJ1-2; no definite D call. Germline-derived CDR1 and CDR2 are SQVTM and ANQGSEA. The CDR3 has 14 residues. V was shortened by 0 bases and J by 8 bases, with 16 bases between the two germline ends. DNA for the CDR3: TGCAGCGTTGAAGACGGACTTGTTGGAGTAGGCTACACCTTC. Translating it yields CSVEDGLVGVGYTF.

This clonotype was counted at least ten times. V and J are TRBV7-9 and TRBJ2-1, with TRBD1 matching over 10 bases. CDR1 is SEHNR and CDR2 is FQNEAQ in the germline V gene (reference sequence). The CDR3 loop spans 12 amino acids. Trimming took 5 bases from V and 9 from J; bases not matched to a gene: 1. CDR3 residues: CASSRDRGEQFF. CDR3 coding DNA: TGTGCCAGCAGCAGGGACAGGGGTGAGCAGTTCTTC.

This clonotype was seen a few times. The rearrangement uses TRBV15 and TRBJ1-4; 9 nucleotides align to TRBD1. The germline gives CDR1 LNHNV, CDR2 YYDKDF (reference sequence). After removal of 4 bases from V and 6 bases from J, the junction contained 6 bases not matched to a gene. The CDR3 totals 15 residues. CDR3 sequence (DNA): TGTGCCACCAGCACCCCACAGGGGGCTTATGAAAAACTGTTTTTT. This codes for CATSTPQGAYEKLFF.

J is TRBJ1-5 and V is TRBV12-3 or TRBV12-4, with D possibly TRBD1 on 5 matching bases. Trimming pared 1 base from V and 6 bases from J, leaving 10 bases between. CDR3 length equals 14 residues. CDR3 loop: CASSLGAGGQPQHF. As DNA, the CDR3 is TGTGCCAGCAGTTTAGGGGCGGGGGGTCAGCCCCAGCATTTT.

About this clonotype itself: This may arise from a read error, as a much more abundant clone is one base away. This chain joins TRBV7-8 and TRBJ1-1; TRBD1 might be the D (6 bases). CDR1 is SGHVS and CDR2 is FQNEAQ in the germline V gene. The V gene lost 1 base and the J gene lost 4 bases, with 13 bases spanning the gap. The CDR3 totals 15 residues. The CDR3 region has the DNA TGTGCCAGCAGCTTAGTAGGGGGGCTTTTCACTGAAGCTTTCTTT. Translated: CASSLVGGLFTEAFF.

This clonotype was observed many times. The CDR3 sequence: CASTNGRGRGDTQYF. CDR3 sequence (DNA): TGTGCCAGCACCAACGGCAGAGGGCGGGGAGATACGCAGTATTTT. The gene calls are TRBV6-1 and TRBJ2-3, with TRBD2 as a possible D gene (6 bases). The CDR3 has 15 residues. V was cut by 7 bases and J by 5 bases, with 19 bases left in between. The germline CDR1 and CDR2 sequences are MNHNS and SASEGT.

This clonotype was detected a few times. The rearrangement uses TRBV10-3 and TRBJ2-5; 7 bases are shared with TRBD1. This CDR3 has 13 residues. V shed 10 bases, J shed 5 bases, and the junction held 10 bases outside the gene matches. Germline CDR1 and CDR2: ENHRY and SYGVKD. DNA of the CDR3: TGTGCCACCCAAGGTCGACAGGGCGAGACCCAGTACTTC. Its protein is CATQGRQGETQYF.

This clonotype was found many times. The chain links TRBV2 to TRBJ1-5; a weak D match, TRBD1 (5 bases). Germline CDR1 is SNHLY and CDR2 is FYNNEI. CDR3 size: 12 residues. Trimming took off 6 bases at V and 4 bases at J, with 7 bases between the two ends. CDR3 loop: CASRGGNQPQHF. CDR3 sequence (DNA): TGTGCCAGCAGGGGGGGGAATCAGCCCCAGCATTTT.

This clonotype was observed at least ten times. The V gene is TRBV7-9, the J gene TRBJ2-5; 15 nucleotides align to TRBD2. V lost 5 bases and J lost 2; bases outside the gene matches: 6. Germline V gene data show CDR1 as SEHNR and CDR2 as FQNEAQ (reference sequence). The CDR3 extends over 17 amino acids. The DNA of the CDR3 is TGTGCCAGCAGCCGGACTAGCGGGAGGGCCTCGCAAGAGACCCAGTACTTC. Translation gives CASSRTSGRASQETQYF.

This clonotype was observed a handful of times. The chain joins TRBV5-5 to TRBJ2-6; 8 bases map to TRBD1. Losses at the gene ends were 5 bases for V and 3 bases for J; bases not matched to a gene: 16. Per germline, CDR1 SGHKS and CDR2 YYEKEE (reference sequence). The CDR3 loop spans 19 amino acids. CDR3 residues: CASSPHPGQGAVGANVLTF. In nucleotides, the CDR3 is TGTGCCAGCAGTCCTCACCCGGGGCAGGGGGCCGTTGGGGCCAACGTCCTGACTTTC.

At least ten counts were recorded for this clonotype. The chain uses TRBV15 and TRBJ2-5; the D is unclear. V lost 1 base, J lost 2 bases, and 11 bases lay in between. The CDR3 spans 15 residues. CDR1 and CDR2 from the germline V gene are LNHNV and YYDKDF (reference sequence). This CDR3 is CATSRAVGPQETQYF. CDR3 DNA sequence: TGTGCCACCAGCAGAGCCGTAGGACCTCAAGAGACCCAGTACTTC.

Points on this clonotype: Possible read error: a much larger clone is one base away. The chain links TRBV5-1 to TRBJ1-1; D is possibly TRBD1 (5 bases). The germline CDR1 and CDR2 sequences are SGHRS and YFSETQ. The length of the CDR3 is 14 residues. CDR3 region: CASSLHRRGTAAFF. CDR3 DNA: TGCGCCAGCAGCTTGCATAGAAGGGGAACTGCAGCTTTCTTT.

This clonotype was counted at least ten times. The chain joins TRBV7-6 to TRBJ1-1, with TRBD1 matching over 7 bases. Germline CDR1 reads SGHVS; CDR2 reads FNYEAQ. J lost 4 bases, V lost 4 bases, and 3 bases had no gene match. The CDR3 contains 13 residues. CDR3 DNA sequence: TGTGCCAGCAGCTCAGGGGGGACCACTGAAGCTTTCTTT. This encodes CASSSGGTTEAFF.

The V and J genes are TRBV13 and TRBJ2-2; a weak D match, TRBD1 (6 bases). V was clipped by 1 base and J by 2 bases, with 11 bases between them. Per germline, CDR1 PRHDT and CDR2 FYEKMQ (reference sequence). The CDR3 runs to 16 residues. CDR3 sequence (DNA): TGTGCCAGCAGCTTAGATTCGGGACATAACACCGGGGAGCTGTTTTTT. Encoded protein: CASSLDSGHNTGELFF.

This clonotype was recorded many times. The chain uses TRBV27 and TRBJ2-7; 9 nucleotides line up with TRBD2. This CDR3 spans 15 amino acids. Germline loops: CDR1 MNHEY, CDR2 SMNVEV (reference sequence). V dropped 5 bases and J dropped 6; count of bases not matched to a gene: 11. The CDR3 DNA sequence: TGTGCCAGCAGTCTCTCAGGGGGACTAGCAAGCGAGCAGTACTTC. This sequence encodes CASSLSGGLASEQYF.

This clonotype was observed many times. This chain links TRBV2 with TRBJ2-3; D ambiguous. The V gene lost 7 bases and the J gene lost 0 bases, with 11 bases spanning the gap. Germline CDR1 reads SNHLY; CDR2 reads FYNNEI. There are 14 residues in the CDR3. CDR3 sequence reads: CASIPTLSTDTQYF. The CDR3 coding sequence is TGTGCCAGCATCCCCACCTTAAGCACAGATACGCAGTATTTT.

Many counts were recorded for this clonotype. The V call is TRBV27, the J call TRBJ1-2, with D uncertain. The germline V gene has CDR1 MNHEY and CDR2 SMNVEV (reference sequence). Trimming removed 6 bases from V and 7 bases from J, with 15 bases in between. CDR3 size: 13 residues. The CDR3 region is CASRPLDSGGYTF. The CDR3 bases are TGTGCCAGCAGGCCACTGGATTCTGGTGGCTACACCTTC.

This clonotype occurred many times. The V call is TRBV2, the J call TRBJ2-5; no firm D call. The germline V and J ends were trimmed by 8 bases and 1 base, with 8 bases remaining between them. The CDR3 consists of 12 residues. Germline V gene lookup returns CDR1 SNHLY and CDR2 FYNNEI. The CDR3, as DNA: TGTGCCAGCTACGGCGGCCAAGAGACCCAGTACTTC. Residues: CASYGGQETQYF.

This clonotype has at least ten counts. The chain combines TRBV27 with TRBJ2-2; 7 bases align to TRBD1. Trimming cost V 3 bases and J 9 bases; bases outside gene matches: 4. CDR3 size: 13 residues. Germline CDR1 reads MNHEY; CDR2 reads SMNVEV (reference sequence). Written as DNA, the CDR3 is TGTGCCAGCAGTTTGACAGGGTTCCGGGAGCTGTTTTTT. Its translation is CASSLTGFRELFF.

Comment on this clonotype: A much larger clone differs by one base, so this may be a read error. The CDR3 spells CASSEGGPTYEQYF. Here the CDR3 DNA reads TGTGCCAGCAGTGAGGGGGGACCCACCTACGAGCAGTACTTC. V is TRBV6-1 and J is TRBJ2-7; a weak D match, TRBD2 (6 bases). Germline V gives CDR1 MNHNS, CDR2 SASEGT. V was pared by 3 bases and J by 2 bases, with 11 bases between. The CDR3 runs to 14 residues.